The 32 T cell receptor beta chains reported below all come from one sample, sequenced in a study of CD8+CD57+ T cells in acquired aplastic anemia. TCR beta VDJ combinations and CDR3 sequences were profiled from genomic DNA. MiXCR was run by TCRdb on the reads, yielding one entry per CDR3 protein. The sample contains roughly 130,000 distinct CDR3 sequences, 40% to 60% of which appear only once. The specimen sequenced was sorted CD4+, CD8+, or CD8+CD57+ T cells (not recorded which) from PBMCs. The receptor set was obtained from a human donor in good health, serving as a control.

This chain joins TRBV15 and TRBJ1-5; D is possibly TRBD1 (6 bases). CDR3 length: 15 amino acids. Trimming pared 5 bases from V and 2 bases from J, leaving 13 bases between. Germline assignment: CDR1 LNHNV and CDR2 YYDKDF (reference sequence). CDR3 in DNA: TGTGCCACCAGCCGCTCAGGGGACGGCAATCAGCCCCAGCATTTT. Amino acid sequence: CATSRSGDGNQPQHF. The full variable domain, its missing parts supplied by reference TRBV15 and TRBJ1-5, is DAMVIQNPRYQVTQFGKPVTLSCSQTLNHNVMYWYQQKSSQAPKLLFHYYDKDFNNEADTPDNFQSRRPNTSFCFLDIRSPGLGDTAMYLCATSRSGDGNQPQHFGDGTRLSIL.

This clonotype has at least ten counts. The chain couples TRBV18 to TRBJ1-6, with D possibly matching TRBD1 (5 bases). The CDR3 is made up of 13 amino acids. Trimming pared 6 bases from V and 5 bases from J, leaving 8 bases between. Germline CDR1 and CDR2: KGHSH and LQKENI. CDR3 nucleotide sequence: TGTGCCAGCTCGGGGACGGATAATTCACCCCTCCACTTT. The encoded protein is CASSGTDNSPLHF.

This clonotype was recorded many times. A much larger clone is a single base away; this may be a read error. The final CDR3 position lacks the conserved phenylalanine or tryptophan, pointing to a likely read error. This chain connects TRBV15 to TRBJ2-5; D unclear. Germline values: CDR1 LNHNV, CDR2 YYDKDF (reference sequence). CDR3 size: 15 residues. The V gene lost 0 bases and the J gene lost 5 bases, with 13 bases spanning the gap. CDR3 bases: TGTGCCACCAGCAGAGATTTAGCTGGGTCCGAGACCCAGTACCTC. It yields the protein CATSRDLAGSETQYL.

The chain recombines TRBV12-3 or TRBV12-4 with TRBJ2-1; TRBD2 matches at 12 bases. Trimming cost V 6 bases and J 15 bases; bases outside gene matches: 15. CDR3 size: 15 residues. The CDR3 DNA reads as TGTGCCAGCAGCTTCGATCCTAGCGGGGGGGCAAGAGGGTTCTTC. This encodes CASSFDPSGGARGFF.

This clonotype was counted ten times or more. The chain links TRBV6-5 to TRBJ2-7; D is possibly TRBD1 (5 bases). Germline assignment: CDR1 MNHEY and CDR2 SVGAGI. The CDR3 has 13 residues. V dropped 8 bases and J dropped 1 base, with 12 bases sitting between them. CDR3 sequence: CASCQTASYEQYF. The CDR3 DNA is TGTGCCAGCTGCCAGACAGCATCCTACGAGCAGTACTTC.

This rearrangement joins TRBV29-1 to TRBJ2-3; TRBD2 is a possible D gene (6 bases). Deletions cut 7 bases from V and 2 bases from J, with 16 bases between. Looked up from germline, CDR1 is SQVTM and CDR2 is ANQGSEA. The CDR3 totals 14 residues. The CDR3, as DNA: TGCAGCGCAGCGGGCCTAGATGCCACAGATACGCAGTATTTT. Translation: CSAAGLDATDTQYF.

This clonotype was counted at least ten times. The V call is TRBV7-9, the J call TRBJ1-1, with a weak D call TRBD1 (5 bases). Trimming removed 3 bases from V and 0 bases from J, with 8 bases in between. This CDR3 comprises 14 residues. Germline CDR1 is SEHNR and CDR2 is FQNEAQ (reference sequence). The CDR3 here is CASSLGLLNTEAFF. DNA of the CDR3: TGTGCCAGCAGCTTGGGACTTCTGAACACTGAAGCTTTCTTT.

V and J are TRBV29-1 and TRBJ1-1; D is undetermined. Looked up from germline, CDR1 is SQVTM and CDR2 is ANQGSEA. Trimming took 6 bases from V and 3 from J, leaving 8 bases between them. The CDR3 totals 11 residues. As DNA, the CDR3 is TGCAGCGTAAATACCTACACTGAAGCTTTCTTT. Its protein product is CSVNTYTEAFF.

This clonotype was detected ten times or more. The V call is TRBV6-6, the J call TRBJ1-1; D possibly corresponds to TRBD1 (6 bases). Looked up from germline, CDR1 is MNHNY and CDR2 is SVGAGI (reference sequence). Trimming shortened V by 5 bases and J by 3 bases, and 7 bases separated the two germline ends. The CDR3 spans 12 residues. This chain's CDR3 is CASSQGHTEAFF. The CDR3 nucleotides are TGTGCCAGCAGTCAGGGGCACACTGAAGCTTTCTTT.

V gene TRBV5-1 combines with J gene TRBJ2-7; a weak D match, TRBD2 (6 bases). The germline V gene encodes CDR1 SGHRS and CDR2 YFSETQ. Trimming cost V 1 base and J 6 bases, with 14 bases left between them. This CDR3 has 14 residues. CDR3 loop: CASSLPEGRAEQYF. The CDR3 region has the DNA TGCGCCAGCAGCTTGCCGGAGGGAAGGGCCGAGCAGTACTTC. The full variable domain, rest sourced from reference TRBV5-1 and TRBJ2-7, is KAGVTQTPRYLIKTRGQQVTLSCSPISGHRSVSWYQQTPGQGLQFLFEYFSETQRNKGNFPGRFSGRQFSNSRSEMNVSTLELGDSALYLCASSLPEGRAEQYFGPGTRLTVT.

This clonotype was seen many times. The V call is TRBV12-5, the J call TRBJ2-2; TRBD2 might be the D (6 bases). CDR1 is LGHNT, CDR2 FRNRAP, per germline. V was pared by 6 bases and J by 4 bases, with 12 bases between. This CDR3 is built from 14 residues. In DNA form, the CDR3 reads TGTGCTAGTGGCCTACTAGCCGTCACCGGGGAGCTGTTTTTT. Protein sequence: CASGLLAVTGELFF.

Worth noting for this clonotype: A much larger clone lies one base from this, so it may be a read error. The rearrangement links TRBV3-1 to TRBJ2-5; the match to TRBD1 covers 9 bases. Trimming removed 1 base from V and 5 bases from J; junction bases left unmatched: 5. Per germline, CDR1 LGHDT and CDR2 YNNKEL (reference sequence). This CDR3 region has 15 residues. DNA for the CDR3: TGTGCCAGCAGCCAAGGGGACAGGGTGCTCGAGACCCAGTACTTC. Its translation is CASSQGDRVLETQYF.

This clonotype was seen a few times. The chain recombines TRBV11-2 with TRBJ2-2; TRBD1 agrees at 7 bases. Germline trimming cut 10 bases from V and 4 bases from J; bases unmatched to any gene: 6. CDR1 is SGHAT, CDR2 FQNNGV, per germline. The CDR3 totals 13 residues. CDR3 sequence: CATRGPGTGELFF. CDR3 DNA: TGTGCCACGAGGGGGCCGGGCACCGGGGAGCTGTTTTTT. Based on the CDR3 plus reference TRBV11-2 and TRBJ2-2, the full variable domain is EAGVAQSPRYKIIEKRQSVAFWCNPISGHATLYWYQQILGQGPKLLIQFQNNGVVDDSQLPKDRFSAERLKGVDSTLKIQPAKLEDSAVYLCATRGPGTGELFFGEGSRLTVL.

The rearrangement links TRBV20-1 to TRBJ1-5, with 7 positions matching TRBD1. V dropped 1 base and J dropped 3; count of bases not matched to a gene: 6. The CDR3 is made up of 15 amino acids. Germline V lookup: CDR1 DFQATT, CDR2 SNEGSKA (reference sequence). DNA of the CDR3: TGCAGTGCTAGAGTGAGGGGGCCGATCAATCAGCCCCAGCATTTT. Translated, it gives CSARVRGPINQPQHF.

This chain joins TRBV7-8 and TRBJ1-2; a possible D gene is TRBD1 (5 bases). The CDR3 spans 16 residues. Trimming pared 1 base from V and 8 bases from J, leaving 20 bases between. CDR1 is SGHVS and CDR2 is FQNEAQ in the germline V gene. The CDR3 is CASSLGGVRGRSGYTF. The CDR3 DNA follows: TGTGCCAGCAGCTTAGGGGGGGTGAGGGGAAGATCGGGCTACACCTTC.

This clonotype was recorded a few times. The chain links TRBV7-9 to TRBJ2-5; the D is unclear. V gave up 3 bases and J gave up 3 bases, with 5 bases separating them. Germline V gives CDR1 SEHNR, CDR2 FQNEAQ (reference sequence). The CDR3 sequence is 12 residues long. As DNA, the CDR3 is TGTGCCAGCAGCTTTGGGGAAGAGACCCAGTACTTC. It encodes CASSFGEETQYF. Full variable domain (missing parts from reference TRBV7-9 and TRBJ2-5): DTGVSQNPRHKITKRGQNVTFRCDPISEHNRLYWYRQTLGQGPEFLTYFQNEAQLEKSRLLSDRFSAERPKGSFSTLEIQRTEQGDSAMYLCASSFGEETQYFGPGTRLLVL.

A note on this clonotype: This may be a read error: a much more frequent sequence differs by one nucleotide. The genes are TRBV5-1 and TRBJ2-1; weak D call: TRBD2 (6 bases). Germline V lookup: CDR1 SGHRS, CDR2 YFSETQ. The CDR3 contains 15 residues. The CDR3 is CASSLGGNRGNERFF. Here the CDR3 DNA reads TGCGCCAGCAGCTTGGGAGGCAACCGGGGGAATGAGCGGTTCTTC.

This clonotype was detected ten times or more. The chain recombines TRBV7-7 with TRBJ2-3; D is ambiguous. CDR3 length: 13 residues. V shed 5 bases and J shed 5 bases, with 11 bases lying between them. Per the germline V gene, CDR1 is SSHAT and CDR2 is FNYEAQ (reference sequence). CDR3 region: CASSKTSGDTQYF. The CDR3 bases are TGTGCCAGCAGCAAGACTTCAGGAGATACGCAGTATTTT. The full variable domain, rest sourced from reference TRBV7-7 and TRBJ2-3, is GAGVSQSPRYKVTKRGQDVTLRCDPISSHATLYWYQQALGQGPEFLTYFNYEAQPDKSGLPSDRFSAERPEGSISTLTIQRTEQRDSAMYRCASSKTSGDTQYFGPGTRLTVL.

This clonotype came up a few times. The rearrangement joins TRBV30 to TRBJ1-1, with D maybe TRBD1 (5 bases). CDR3 size: 11 residues. Germline CDR1 GTSNPN, CDR2 SVGIG (reference sequence). Trimming removed 5 bases at V and 4 bases at J, with 8 bases between. In nucleotides, the CDR3 is TGTGCCTGGGGGGGGGTCACTGAAGCTTTCTTT. Translation gives CAWGGVTEAFF.

The chain couples TRBV7-3 to TRBJ2-7; D possibly corresponds to TRBD1 (5 bases). Trimming removed 6 bases from V and 6 bases from J, with 12 bases in between. The CDR3 runs 12 residues. Germline loops: CDR1 SGHTA, CDR2 FQGTGA. This CDR3 reads CASSQTALEQYF. In DNA form, the CDR3 reads TGTGCCAGCAGTCAGACAGCTCTCGAGCAGTACTTC.

As to this clonotype: This may come from a read error, since a much larger clone is one base off. This CDR3 is CACSYPQGHQPQHF. The CDR3, as DNA: TGTGCCTGCAGTTACCCCCAGGGCCATCAGCCCCAGCATTTT. The V and J genes are TRBV6-2 or TRBV6-3 and TRBJ1-5, with D tentatively TRBD1 (5 bases). Germline V gene sequence: CDR1 MNHEY, CDR2 SVGEGT. The CDR3 loop spans 14 amino acids.

This clonotype was detected ten times or more. The chain carries TRBV19 and TRBJ1-5; 9 positions match TRBD1. Losses at the gene ends were 3 bases for V and 4 bases for J; bases not matched to a gene: 7. Per germline, CDR1 LNHDA and CDR2 SQIVND (reference sequence). The CDR3 runs to 16 residues. The CDR3 DNA is TGTGCCAGTAGTATGTTGTACAGGGGGCAGAATCAGCCCCAGCATTTT. Its protein product is CASSMLYRGQNQPQHF.

The CDR3 here is CASSLSRLAGGYEQYF. DNA for the CDR3: TGTGCCAGCAGTTTATCTCGCCTAGCGGGAGGCTACGAGCAGTACTTC. This chain links TRBV27 with TRBJ2-7; 11 bases fit TRBD2. CDR3 length: 16 residues. The germline V gene encodes CDR1 MNHEY and CDR2 SMNVEV (reference sequence). After removal of 0 bases from V and 3 bases from J, the junction contained 4 bases not matched to a gene.

The CDR3 sequence: CASRQALGTGVYEQFF. CDR3 DNA sequence: TGTGCCAGCAGACAAGCACTCGGGACAGGGGTTTATGAGCAGTTCTTC. This chain joins TRBV12-3 or TRBV12-4 and TRBJ2-1, with 10 bases aligning to TRBD1. The CDR3 covers 16 residues. Trimming cost V 6 bases and J 8 bases; bases outside gene matches: 13.

This clonotype was found many times. This rearrangement joins TRBV20-1 to TRBJ1-2; D ambiguous. The germline V gene encodes CDR1 DFQATT and CDR2 SNEGSKA (reference sequence). The length of the CDR3 is 15 residues. V gave up 6 bases and J gave up 8 bases, with 25 bases separating them. The CDR3 DNA reads as TGCAGTGCCGCCGTGGGAAACGGAAATTGGGAGGGCTACACCTTC. It translates to CSAAVGNGNWEGYTF.

The rearrangement joins TRBV2 to TRBJ2-7; TRBD2 matches 7 bases. J gave up 9 bases and V 5 bases, and 16 bases lay outside the gene matches. The CDR3 has 15 residues. CDR1 SNHLY and CDR2 FYNNEI come from the germline V gene. The CDR3 DNA follows: TGTGCCAGCAGTAAGGGCGGGGGAAACACAGATACGCAGTACTTC. Protein: CASSKGGGNTDTQYF. The full variable domain, rest sourced from reference TRBV2 and TRBJ2-7, is EPEVTQTPSHQVTQMGQEVILRCVPISNHLYFYWYRQILGQKVEFLVSFYNNEISEKSEIFDDQFSVERPDGSNFTLKIRSTKLEDSAMYFCASSKGGGNTDTQYFGPGTRLTVT.

V and J are TRBV20-1 and TRBJ1-1; no definite D call. Trimming removed 3 bases from V and 7 bases from J, with 18 bases in between. CDR1 and CDR2 from the germline V gene are DFQATT and SNEGSKA (reference sequence). The CDR3 is 14 residues long. The CDR3 bases are TGCAGTGCTAGGGTCGCGCATTGGGAGAATGAAGCTTTCTTT. Residues: CSARVAHWENEAFF.

This chain joins TRBV18 and TRBJ2-1, with 14 bases that match TRBD2. There are 15 residues in the CDR3. The junction had 3 bases not matched to a gene; V was cut back by 3 bases and J by 8 bases. Germline lookup yields CDR1 KGHSH and CDR2 LQKENI. The CDR3 is CASSPGLAGGHEQFF. As DNA, the CDR3 is TGTGCCAGCTCACCTGGACTAGCGGGGGGCCATGAGCAGTTCTTC. Complete variable domain (other parts from reference TRBV18 and TRBJ2-1): NAGVMQNPRHLVRRRGQEARLRCSPMKGHSHVYWYRQLPEEGLKFMVYLQKENIIDESGMPKERFSAEFPKEGPSILRIQQVVRGDSAAYFCASSPGLAGGHEQFFGPGTRLTVL.

This clonotype was seen ten or more times. The chain is built from TRBV9 and TRBJ2-5, with a tentative D call TRBD2 (6 bases). Between the trimmed V and J ends, which lost 0 bases and 5 bases, there was a span of 14 bases. CDR1 and CDR2 (germline): SGDLS, YYNGEE. The length of the CDR3 is 15 residues. CDR3 coding DNA: TGTGCCAGCAGCGTAGGACTAGAGGCCGGGGAGACCCAGTACTTC. Translation: CASSVGLEAGETQYF. The full variable domain, rest sourced from reference TRBV9 and TRBJ2-5, is DSGVTQTPKHLITATGQRVTLRCSPRSGDLSVYWYQQSLDQGLQFLIQYYNGEERAKGNILERFSAQQFPDLHSELNLSSLELGDSALYFCASSVGLEAGETQYFGPGTRLLVL.

This clonotype was observed at least ten times. The chain recombines TRBV4-3 with TRBJ1-2; D perhaps matches TRBD1 (6 bases). CDR1 LGHNA and CDR2 YSLEER come from the germline V gene. The length of the CDR3 is 14 residues. V lost 6 bases and J 8 bases, leaving 19 bases between the germline ends. CDR3 coding DNA: TGCGCCAGCAGACGACAGGCCGAAACAGGCGGCTACACCTTC. The encoded protein is CASRRQAETGGYTF.

V and J are TRBV15 and TRBJ1-1; D gene ambiguous. The V gene's germline CDR1 is LNHNV and CDR2 YYDKDF (reference sequence). The length of the CDR3 is 15 residues. V was cut by 11 bases and J by 0 bases, with 19 bases left in between. The CDR3 nucleotides read TGTGCCCTCCGATCTGGGAGAGACATGAACACTGAAGCTTTCTTT. Translating gives CALRSGRDMNTEAFF.

A word on this clonotype: A single base separates this from a much larger clone, so it may be a read error. The V and J genes are TRBV19 and TRBJ2-1, with 7 bases identical to TRBD1. CDR3 length equals 15 residues. Looked up from germline, CDR1 is LNHDA and CDR2 is SQIVND (reference sequence). The J segment lost 0 bases and the V segment lost 8 bases, leaving 7 bases of the junction unmatched. CDR3 sequence: CASGLDRSSYNEQFF. The CDR3 bases are TGTGCCAGTGGACTGGACAGGAGCTCCTACAATGAGCAGTTCTTC.